One and the same sample provided the 6 T cell receptor beta chains below, sequenced in a study of T cell responses to AZD1222 COVID-19 vaccine. The table came from immunoSEQ multiplex PCR; TCRdb's copy has only in-frame clones and leaves some out. The sample carries 120,000 to 150,000 clones, roughly 84% recorded once. Sequenced here: peripheral blood, sampled 28 days after the second AZD1222 dose. These receptors all stem from an adult who received the AZD1222 COVID-19 vaccine.

The chain carries TRBV5-1 and TRBJ1-4; no firm D call. CDR3 size: 13 residues. Trimming stripped 0 bases from V and 7 bases from J, with 7 bases between. Per germline, CDR1 SGHRS and CDR2 YFSETQ. The CDR3 DNA is TGCGCCAGCAGCTTGGGGCCGGGTGAAAAACTGTTTTTT. This gives the protein CASSLGPGEKLFF. The full variable domain, rest sourced from reference TRBV5-1 and TRBJ1-4, is KAGVTQTPRYLIKTRGQQVTLSCSPISGHRSVSWYQQTPGQGLQFLFEYFSETQRNKGNFPGRFSGRQFSNSRSEMNVSTLELGDSALYLCASSLGPGEKLFFGSGTQLSVL.

This sequence joins TRBV5-4 and TRBJ2-3; maybe TRBD2 (5 bases). The V end lost 5 bases, the J end lost 1 base, and 5 bases lay between the germline ends. Germline assignment: CDR1 SGHNT and CDR2 YYREEE (reference sequence). This CDR3 is 12 amino acids long. CDR3 sequence: CASRRGTDTQYF. The CDR3 DNA reads TGTGCCAGCAGGCGGGGCACAGATACGCAGTATTTT.

The table lists this clone with a count of one. The chain carries TRBV28 and TRBJ2-5; D gene ambiguous. The CDR3 sequence is 12 residues long. Trimming removed 7 bases from V and 9 bases from J, with 15 bases in between. The V gene's germline CDR1 is MDHEN and CDR2 SYDVKM. The CDR3 nucleotides read TGTGCCAGCACGACCTTGACGGGTGCCCAGTACTTC. Translating gives CASTTLTGAQYF.

This CDR3 reads CASSLGAANQPQHF. The CDR3 coding sequence is TGCGCCAGCAGCTTGGGGGCAGCCAATCAGCCCCAGCATTTT. The rearrangement joins TRBV5-1 to TRBJ1-5; D remains ambiguous. The germline V gene encodes CDR1 SGHRS and CDR2 YFSETQ. The CDR3 consists of 14 residues. Trimming took off 0 bases at V and 3 bases at J, with 7 bases between the two ends.

The V call is TRBV6-6, the J call TRBJ1-1; tentatively, D is TRBD1 (5 bases). V lost 2 bases, J lost 5 bases, and 9 bases lay in between. Germline CDR1 is MNHNY and CDR2 is SVGAGI (reference sequence). The CDR3 extends over 13 amino acids. Here the CDR3 DNA reads TGTGCCAGCAGTTACCCAGAGGGGACTGAAGCTTTCTTT. It codes for CASSYPEGTEAFF.

The chain recombines TRBV6-6 with TRBJ1-2; no reliable D call. Trimming pared 7 bases from V and 0 bases from J, leaving 15 bases between. The CDR3 extends over 15 amino acids. Per the germline V gene, CDR1 is MNHNY and CDR2 is SVGAGI (reference sequence). CDR3 protein: CASTGGPNPNYGYTF. The CDR3, as DNA: TGTGCCAGCACCGGCGGACCGAATCCTAACTATGGCTACACCTTC.